This TCR beta chain was obtained from a study of OX40 agonist ivuxolimab in advanced cancers. Study-wide context: The patients' treatment was ivuxolimab, an agonistic anti-OX40 (CD134) antibody.

The method was immunoSEQ multiplex PCR; TCRdb's version includes in-frame clones alone and lacks a portion of them. The sample gives under 85,000 clones, over 85% of which show up once; roughly 6.5% is in the top ten. CDR3 length: 14 amino acids. V gave up 7 bases and J gave up 2 bases, with 12 bases separating them. CDR1 MNHEY and CDR2 SMNVEV come from the germline V gene (reference sequence). This material consisted of CD4+ or CD8+ T cells sorted from blood, taken in a trial of the OX40 agonist ivuxolimab. This sequence originates from an adult with an advanced solid tumor such as melanoma, head and neck, liver or kidney cancer. The chain has TRBV27 and TRBJ2-1; maybe TRBD2 (7 bases). In nucleotides, the CDR3 is TGTGCCAGCACCCCCGGGGGGCCCTACAATGAGCAGTTCTTC. Protein: CASTPGGPYNEQFF.